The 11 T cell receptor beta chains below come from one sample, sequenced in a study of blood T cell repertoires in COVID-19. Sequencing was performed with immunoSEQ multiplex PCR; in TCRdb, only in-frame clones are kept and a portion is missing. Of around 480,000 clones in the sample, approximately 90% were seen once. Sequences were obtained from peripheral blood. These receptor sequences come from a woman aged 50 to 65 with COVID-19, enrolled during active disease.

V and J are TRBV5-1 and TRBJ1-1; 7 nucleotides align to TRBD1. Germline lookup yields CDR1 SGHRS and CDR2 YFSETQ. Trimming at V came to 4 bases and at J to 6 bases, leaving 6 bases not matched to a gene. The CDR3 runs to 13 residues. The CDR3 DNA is TGCGCCAGCAGCCTTGGACAGGAGGCTGAAGCTTTCTTT. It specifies CASSLGQEAEAFF.

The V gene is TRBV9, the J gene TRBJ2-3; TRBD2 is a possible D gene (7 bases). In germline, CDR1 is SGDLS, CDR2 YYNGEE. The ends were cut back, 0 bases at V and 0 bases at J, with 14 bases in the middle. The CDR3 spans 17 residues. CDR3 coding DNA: TGTGCCAGCAGCGTAGGTAGGGGAGGGGGAAGCACAGATACGCAGTATTTT. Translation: CASSVGRGGGSTDTQYF.

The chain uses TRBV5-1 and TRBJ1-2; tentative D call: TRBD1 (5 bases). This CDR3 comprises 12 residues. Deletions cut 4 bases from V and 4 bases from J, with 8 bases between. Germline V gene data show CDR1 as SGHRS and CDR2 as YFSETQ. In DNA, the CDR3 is TGCGCCAGCAGCGAAGGGGCCTATGGCTACACCTTC. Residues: CASSEGAYGYTF.

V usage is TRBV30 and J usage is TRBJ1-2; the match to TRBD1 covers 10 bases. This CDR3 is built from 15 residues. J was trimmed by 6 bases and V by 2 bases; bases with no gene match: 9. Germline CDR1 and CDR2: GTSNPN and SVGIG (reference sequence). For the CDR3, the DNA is TGTGCCTGGAGTAAGCCGGGACAGGGGATCCATGGCTACACCTTC. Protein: CAWSKPGQGIHGYTF.

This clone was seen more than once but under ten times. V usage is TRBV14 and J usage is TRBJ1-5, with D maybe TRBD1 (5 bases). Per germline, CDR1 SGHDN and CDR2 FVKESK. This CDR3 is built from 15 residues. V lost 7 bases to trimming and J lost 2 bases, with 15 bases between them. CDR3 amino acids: CASKGLLEGNQPQHF. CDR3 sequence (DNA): TGTGCCAGCAAGGGACTCCTGGAGGGCAATCAGCCCCAGCATTTT.

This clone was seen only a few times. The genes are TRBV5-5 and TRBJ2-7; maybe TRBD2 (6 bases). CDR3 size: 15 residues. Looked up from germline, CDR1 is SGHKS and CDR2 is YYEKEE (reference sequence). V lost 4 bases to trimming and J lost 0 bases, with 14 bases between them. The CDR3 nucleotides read TGTGCCAGCAGCCTCCGGGACTGGGACTCCTACGAGCAGTACTTC. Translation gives CASSLRDWDSYEQYF.

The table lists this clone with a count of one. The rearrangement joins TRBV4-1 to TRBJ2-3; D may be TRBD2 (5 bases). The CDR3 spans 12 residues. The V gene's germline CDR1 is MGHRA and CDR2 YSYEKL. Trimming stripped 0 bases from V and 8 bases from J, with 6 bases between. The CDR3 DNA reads TGCGCCAGCAGCCAAGACCGGGGTACGCAGTATTTT. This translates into CASSQDRGTQYF.

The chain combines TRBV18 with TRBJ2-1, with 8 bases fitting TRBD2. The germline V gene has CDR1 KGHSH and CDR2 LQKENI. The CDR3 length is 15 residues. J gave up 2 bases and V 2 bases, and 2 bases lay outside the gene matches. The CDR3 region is CASSPTRGAYNEQFF. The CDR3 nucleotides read TGTGCCAGCTCACCAACGCGGGGGGCCTACAATGAGCAGTTCTTC.

The CDR3 loop reads CASSFRGVDSPLHF. As DNA, the CDR3 is TGTGCCAGCAGCTTCAGGGGCGTGGATTCACCCCTCCACTTT. The gene calls are TRBV5-5 and TRBJ1-6, with D possibly matching TRBD1 (6 bases). Germline-derived CDR1 and CDR2 are SGHKS and YYEKEE (reference sequence). CDR3 length equals 14 residues. The V end lost 2 bases, the J end lost 8 bases, and 11 bases lay between the germline ends.

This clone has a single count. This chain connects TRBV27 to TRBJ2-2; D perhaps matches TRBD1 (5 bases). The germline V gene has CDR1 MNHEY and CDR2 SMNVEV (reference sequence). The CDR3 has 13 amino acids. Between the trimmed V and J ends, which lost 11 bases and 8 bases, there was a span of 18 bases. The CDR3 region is CASSQDGAGELFF. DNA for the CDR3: TGTGCCTCCTCACAGGACGGTGCAGGGGAGCTGTTTTTT.

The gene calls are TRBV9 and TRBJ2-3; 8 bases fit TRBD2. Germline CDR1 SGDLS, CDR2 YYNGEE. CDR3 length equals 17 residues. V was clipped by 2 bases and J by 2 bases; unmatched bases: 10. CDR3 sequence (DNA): TGTGCCAGCAGCGTGGGAGCGAGCGGGGGTCTCACAGATACGCAGTATTTT. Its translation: CASSVGASGGLTDTQYF.